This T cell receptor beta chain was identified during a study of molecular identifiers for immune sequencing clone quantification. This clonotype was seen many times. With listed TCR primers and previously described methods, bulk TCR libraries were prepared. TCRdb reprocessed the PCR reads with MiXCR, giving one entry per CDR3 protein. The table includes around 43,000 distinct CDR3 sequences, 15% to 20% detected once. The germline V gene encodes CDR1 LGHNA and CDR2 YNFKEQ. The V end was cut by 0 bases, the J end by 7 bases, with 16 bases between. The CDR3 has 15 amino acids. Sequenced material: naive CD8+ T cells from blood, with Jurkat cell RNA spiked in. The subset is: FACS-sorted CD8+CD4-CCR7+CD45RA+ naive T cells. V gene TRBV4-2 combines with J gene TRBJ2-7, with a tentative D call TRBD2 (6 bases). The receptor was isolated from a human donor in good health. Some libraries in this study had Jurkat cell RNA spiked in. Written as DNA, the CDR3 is TGTGCCAGCAGCCAAGACGCGGGGACCCCGAGAGAGCAGTACTTC. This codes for CASSQDAGTPREQYF.